This TCR beta chain emerged from a study of blood T cell repertoires in COVID-19. Study-level information: Spain, Italy and the United States supplied samples that represented acute and convalescent COVID-19. From T cells, B-cell-depleted T cells, or PBMCs came the material, which was cDNA or gDNA.

Authors' data handling: Amplifying reference gene primers gave estimates of nucleated cell counts. Profiled with immunoSEQ multiplex PCR; TCRdb holds only in-frame clones, not every one. V, J and clone size derive from that table, while D and trimming were established from the DNA sequence. The data contain 150,000 or so clones, 87% of them singletons. V was pared by 3 bases and J by 3 bases, with 13 bases between. CDR1 and CDR2 (germline): MNHEY, SMNVEV (reference sequence). The CDR3 is made up of 15 amino acids. This chain uses TRBV27 with TRBJ2-3, with TRBD2 as a possible D gene (6 bases). The specimen sequenced was peripheral blood. The sequence was collected from a man aged 80 or over with acute or convalescent COVID-19. The chain's CDR3 is CASSFRGLGTDTQYF. The CDR3 DNA is TGTGCCAGCAGTTTCCGGGGGTTGGGGACAGATACGCAGTATTTT.